This section outlines one TCR beta chain sequence together with its context. The antigen is undetermined. Germline CDR1 MDHEN, CDR2 SYDVKM. The CDR3 runs 18 residues. Germline trimming cut 1 base from V and 0 bases from J; bases unmatched to any gene: 5. Vbeta (60) and Jbeta (13) primers were used in the PCR. Authors' data handling: An analysis that came later counted some 85 million unique TCR beta chains, approximately 10 million shared. Using immunoSEQ multiplex PCR, the repertoire was profiled, and TCRdb retains in-frame clones only, with some absent. Clone size and V and J calls were adopted from that table, with D and trimming inferred from the DNA. The sample has about 140,000 clones; about 80% are singletons. The data derive from a study of cytomegalovirus exposure and HLA in healthy donors. Study summary: Among about 179 million T cells, an earlier analysis found roughly 100 million unique TCR beta sequences. General study results and limits: Sequencing probably produced one cluster of sequence variants that were highly shared. Researchers reported in a later analysis that a missense DCLRE1C variant was tied to TCR beta V- and J-gene trimming.

This clonotype was obtained from a man aged 25-45 years in good health. The chain is built from TRBV28 and TRBJ2-4, with 11 positions matching TRBD1. The source material was PBMCs. The CDR3 region has the DNA TGTGCCAGCAGTTTATACCTTGGGACAGGGGGAGCCAAAAACATTCAGTACTTC. Amino acids: CASSLYLGTGGAKNIQYF.